This entry lists 7 T cell receptor beta chains sequenced from one sample in a study of blood T cell repertoires in COVID-19 (dated by TCRdb to 2019 to 2021). To prepare the library, the immunoSEQ multiplex PCR assay was applied. TCRdb mirrors the immuneACCESS table, restricted to in-frame sequences. Some clones are absent from its copies; in checked studies, under half trace to an unresolved V gene, and the reason for the others is unknown. Here the sample has around 360,000 clones; roughly 87% occur a single time. Approximately 3.1% of the sample lies in the top ten. Specimen: PBMCs or T cells enriched from blood (not recorded which). These TCRs come from a woman in her twenties or thirties who had recovered from COVID-19.

J is TRBJ2-1 and V is TRBV19; possibly TRBD2 for D (5 bases). V shed 8 bases and J shed 7 bases, with 12 bases lying between them. The CDR3 is made up of 12 amino acids. Looked up from germline, CDR1 is LNHDA and CDR2 is SQIVND (reference sequence). CDR3 region: CASQLGDNEQFF. DNA of the CDR3: TGTGCCAGTCAACTAGGAGATAATGAGCAGTTCTTC.

J is TRBJ1-6 and V is TRBV5-1; D unclear. V lost 2 bases and J lost 8, with 11 bases in between. This CDR3 spans 14 amino acids. Germline CDR1 is SGHRS and CDR2 is YFSETQ. The CDR3 DNA follows: TGCGCCAGCAGCTTTAATTTTGAGGATTCACCCCTCCACTTT. Its translation: CASSFNFEDSPLHF.

The rearrangement links TRBV25-1 to TRBJ1-3; D is ambiguous. This CDR3 region has 15 residues. Germline lookup yields CDR1 MGHDK and CDR2 SYGVNS. V was clipped by 1 base and J by 4 bases, with 11 bases between them. Written as DNA, the CDR3 is TGTGCCAGCAGTGAATCAACCCAGATCGGAAACACCATATATTTT. Amino acids: CASSESTQIGNTIYF.

This clone is a singleton in its sample. This chain uses TRBV28 with TRBJ2-3; D may be TRBD2 (6 bases). Per germline, CDR1 MDHEN and CDR2 SYDVKM. CDR3 length equals 14 residues. Trimming pared 4 bases from V and 2 bases from J, leaving 10 bases between. The CDR3 DNA sequence: TGTGCCAGCAGTTACCAGCGGGTCACAGATACGCAGTATTTT. It translates to CASSYQRVTDTQYF.

CDR3 region: CARHTGLANEQYF. The CDR3 nucleotides are TGTGCCAGACATACCGGACTAGCCAACGAGCAGTACTTC. The chain is built from TRBV28 and TRBJ2-7; 8 bases line up with TRBD2. CDR1 is MDHEN, CDR2 SYDVKM, per germline. Unmatched junction bases numbered 9, after V lost 9 bases and J lost 5 bases. CDR3 length: 13 residues.

The CDR3 DNA sequence: TGCACCAGCAGCCAAGATCATAGCGTGGGACTAGCCAAAAACATTCAGTACTTC. The encoded protein is CTSSQDHSVGLAKNIQYF. This chain links TRBV1 with TRBJ2-4; the D call of TRBD2 is as the table states it, not checked on the DNA. TRBV1 is assigned pseudogene status. This CDR3 is built from 18 residues.

The rearrangement uses TRBV3-1 (or the pseudogene TRBV3-2) and TRBJ1-2; maybe TRBD1 (5 bases). V gave up 0 bases and J gave up 6 bases, with 11 bases separating them. The germline V gene has CDR1 LGHDT and CDR2 YNNKEL (reference sequence). The CDR3 covers 14 residues. In DNA, the CDR3 is TGTGCCAGCAGCCAAGACAGGGCGAAGGATGGCTACACCTTC. Its translation is CASSQDRAKDGYTF.